This T cell receptor (beta chain) emerged from a study of blood T cells in healthy people across ages. Next came a second PCR, run for roughly 6 to 11 cycles, which used a sample-barcoded 5' primer along with a J-beta primer mix. Every sample produced at least 2.5 million CDR3-containing paired-end reads. Via MiXCR, TCRdb re-called the 5' RACE reads, giving one row per CDR3 protein. The table shows about 2 million distinct CDR3 sequences, with just under 50% occurring only once. The CDR3 covers 12 residues. Germline values: CDR1 MNHEY, CDR2 SVGAGI. Trimming removed 6 bases from V and 4 bases from J; junction bases left unmatched: 2.

The chain carries TRBV6-5 and TRBJ2-5, with 7 positions matching TRBD1. The sample was blood. This TCR was sampled from a woman in her thirties or forties in good health. The CDR3 spells CASRTGVETQYF. In nucleotides, the CDR3 is TGTGCCAGCAGAACAGGGGTAGAGACCCAGTACTTC.